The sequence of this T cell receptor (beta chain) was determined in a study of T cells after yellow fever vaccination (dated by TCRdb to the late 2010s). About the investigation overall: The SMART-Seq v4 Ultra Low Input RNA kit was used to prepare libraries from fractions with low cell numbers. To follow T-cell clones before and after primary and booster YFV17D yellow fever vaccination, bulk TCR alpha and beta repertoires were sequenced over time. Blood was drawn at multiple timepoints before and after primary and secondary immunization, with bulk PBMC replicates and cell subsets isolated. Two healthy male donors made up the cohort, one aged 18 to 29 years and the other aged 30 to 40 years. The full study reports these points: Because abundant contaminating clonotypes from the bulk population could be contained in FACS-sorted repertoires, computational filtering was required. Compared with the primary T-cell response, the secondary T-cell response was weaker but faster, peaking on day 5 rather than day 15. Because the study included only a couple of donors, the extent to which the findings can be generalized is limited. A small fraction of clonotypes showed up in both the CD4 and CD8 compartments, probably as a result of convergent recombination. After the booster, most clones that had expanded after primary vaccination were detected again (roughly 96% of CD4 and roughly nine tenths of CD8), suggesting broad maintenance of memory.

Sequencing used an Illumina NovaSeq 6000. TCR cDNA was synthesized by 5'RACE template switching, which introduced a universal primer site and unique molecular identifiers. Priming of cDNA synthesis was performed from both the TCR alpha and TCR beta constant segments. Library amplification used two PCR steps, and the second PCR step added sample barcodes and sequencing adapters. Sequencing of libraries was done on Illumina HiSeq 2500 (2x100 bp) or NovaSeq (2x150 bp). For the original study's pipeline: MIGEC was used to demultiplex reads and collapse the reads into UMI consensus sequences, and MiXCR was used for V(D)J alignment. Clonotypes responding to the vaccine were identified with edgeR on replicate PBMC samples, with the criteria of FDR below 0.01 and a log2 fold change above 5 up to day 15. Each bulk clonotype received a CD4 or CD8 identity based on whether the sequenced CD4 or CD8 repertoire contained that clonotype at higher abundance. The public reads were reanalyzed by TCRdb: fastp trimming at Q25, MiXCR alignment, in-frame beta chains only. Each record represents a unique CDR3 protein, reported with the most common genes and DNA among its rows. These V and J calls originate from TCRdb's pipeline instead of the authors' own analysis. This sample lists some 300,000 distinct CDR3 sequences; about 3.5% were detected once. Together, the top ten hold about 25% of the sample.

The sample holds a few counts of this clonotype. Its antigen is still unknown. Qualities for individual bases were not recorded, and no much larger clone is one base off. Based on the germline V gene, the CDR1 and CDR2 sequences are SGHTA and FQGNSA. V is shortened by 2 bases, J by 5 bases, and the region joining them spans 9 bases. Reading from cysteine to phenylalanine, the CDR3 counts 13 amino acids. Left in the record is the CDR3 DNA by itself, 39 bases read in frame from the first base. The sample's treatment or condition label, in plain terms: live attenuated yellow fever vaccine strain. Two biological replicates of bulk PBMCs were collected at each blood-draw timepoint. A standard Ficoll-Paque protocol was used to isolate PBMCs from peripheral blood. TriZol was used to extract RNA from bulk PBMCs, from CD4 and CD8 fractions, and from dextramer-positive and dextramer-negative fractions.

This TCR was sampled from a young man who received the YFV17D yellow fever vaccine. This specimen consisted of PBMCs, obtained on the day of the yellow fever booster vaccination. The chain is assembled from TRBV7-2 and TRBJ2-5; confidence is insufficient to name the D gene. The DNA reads TGTGCCAGCAGCTTAAGGCTAGTCGAGACCCAGTACTTC. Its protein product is CASSLRLVETQYF.